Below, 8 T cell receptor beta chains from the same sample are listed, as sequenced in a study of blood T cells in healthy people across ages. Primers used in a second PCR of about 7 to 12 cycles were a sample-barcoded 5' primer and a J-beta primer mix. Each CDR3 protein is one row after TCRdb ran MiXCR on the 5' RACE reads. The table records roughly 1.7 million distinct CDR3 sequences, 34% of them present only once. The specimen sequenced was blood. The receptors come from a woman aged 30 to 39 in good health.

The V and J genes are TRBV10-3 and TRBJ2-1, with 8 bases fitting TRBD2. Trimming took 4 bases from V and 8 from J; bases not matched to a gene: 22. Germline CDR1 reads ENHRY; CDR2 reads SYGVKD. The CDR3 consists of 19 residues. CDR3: CAISGFVPRERGPPDEQFF. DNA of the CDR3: TGTGCCATCAGTGGGTTCGTCCCTCGGGAGCGGGGGCCGCCGGATGAGCAGTTCTTC.

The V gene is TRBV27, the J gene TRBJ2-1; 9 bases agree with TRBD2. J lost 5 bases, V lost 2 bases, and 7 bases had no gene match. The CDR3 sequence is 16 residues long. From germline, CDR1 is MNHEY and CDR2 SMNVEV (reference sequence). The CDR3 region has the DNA TGTGCCAGCAGTTTAATAGCGGGAGTTAAGAACAATGAGCAGTTCTTC. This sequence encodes CASSLIAGVKNNEQFF.

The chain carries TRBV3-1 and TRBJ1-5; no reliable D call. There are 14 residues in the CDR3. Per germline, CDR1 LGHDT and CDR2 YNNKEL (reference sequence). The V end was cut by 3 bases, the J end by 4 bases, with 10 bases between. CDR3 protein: CASSQEVRNQPQHF. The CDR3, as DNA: TGTGCCAGCAGCCAGGAAGTGAGGAATCAGCCCCAGCATTTT.

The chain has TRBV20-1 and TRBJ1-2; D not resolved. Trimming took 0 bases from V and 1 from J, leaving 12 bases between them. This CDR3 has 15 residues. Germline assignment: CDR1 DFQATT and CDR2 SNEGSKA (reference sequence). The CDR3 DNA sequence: TGCAGTGCTAGAGATTTCCAGACATTTAACTATGGCTACACCTTC. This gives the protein CSARDFQTFNYGYTF.

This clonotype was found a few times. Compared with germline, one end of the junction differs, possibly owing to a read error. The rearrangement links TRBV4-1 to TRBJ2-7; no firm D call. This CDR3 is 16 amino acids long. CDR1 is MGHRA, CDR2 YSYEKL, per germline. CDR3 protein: CASSQSSAESSYGQYF. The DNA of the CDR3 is TGCGCCAGCAGCCAGAGCAGCGCTGAAAGCTCCTACGGGCAGTACTTC.

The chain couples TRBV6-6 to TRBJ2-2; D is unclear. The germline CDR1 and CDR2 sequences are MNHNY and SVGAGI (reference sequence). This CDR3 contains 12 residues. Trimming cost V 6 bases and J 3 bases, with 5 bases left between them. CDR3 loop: CASRKDTGELFF. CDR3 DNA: TGTGCCAGCAGAAAGGACACCGGGGAGCTGTTTTTT.

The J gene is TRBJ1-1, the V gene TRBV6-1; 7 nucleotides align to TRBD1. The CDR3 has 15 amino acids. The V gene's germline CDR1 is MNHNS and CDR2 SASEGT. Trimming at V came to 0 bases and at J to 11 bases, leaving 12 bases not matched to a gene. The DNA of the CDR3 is TGTGCCAGCAGTGAAGCGCTGGACAGGTATGGAACGGCTTTCTTT. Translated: CASSEALDRYGTAFF.

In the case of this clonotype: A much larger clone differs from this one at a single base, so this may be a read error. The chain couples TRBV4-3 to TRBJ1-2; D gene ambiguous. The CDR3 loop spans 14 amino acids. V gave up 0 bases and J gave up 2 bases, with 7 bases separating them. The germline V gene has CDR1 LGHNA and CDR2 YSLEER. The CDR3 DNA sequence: TGCGCCAGCAGCCAAGAGATAGGGAACTATGGCTACACCTTC. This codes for CASSQEIGNYGYTF.